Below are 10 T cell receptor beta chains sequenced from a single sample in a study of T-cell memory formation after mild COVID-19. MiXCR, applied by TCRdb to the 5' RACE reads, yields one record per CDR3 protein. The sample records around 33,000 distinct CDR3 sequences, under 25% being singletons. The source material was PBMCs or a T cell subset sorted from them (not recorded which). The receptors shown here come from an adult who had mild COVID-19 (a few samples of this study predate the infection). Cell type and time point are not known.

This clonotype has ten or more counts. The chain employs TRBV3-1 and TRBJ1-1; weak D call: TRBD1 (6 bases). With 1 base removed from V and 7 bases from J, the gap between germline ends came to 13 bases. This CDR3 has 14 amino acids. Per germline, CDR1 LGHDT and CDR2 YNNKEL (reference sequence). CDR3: CASSQAAGHLEAFF. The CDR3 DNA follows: TGTGCCAGCAGCCAAGCCGCGGGACACCTTGAAGCTTTCTTT.

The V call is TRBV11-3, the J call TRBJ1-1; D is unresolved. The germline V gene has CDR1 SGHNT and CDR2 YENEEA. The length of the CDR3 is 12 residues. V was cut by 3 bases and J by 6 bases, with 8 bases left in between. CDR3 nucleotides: TGTGCCAGCAGCTTGGAGGGCCCTGAAGCTTTCTTT. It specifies CASSLEGPEAFF.

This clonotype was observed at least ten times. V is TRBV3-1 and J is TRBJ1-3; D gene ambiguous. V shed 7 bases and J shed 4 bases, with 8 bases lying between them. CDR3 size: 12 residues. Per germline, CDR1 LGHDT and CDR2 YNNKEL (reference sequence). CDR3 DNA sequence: TGTGCCAGCATAGGGCCGGGAAACACCATATATTTT. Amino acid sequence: CASIGPGNTIYF.

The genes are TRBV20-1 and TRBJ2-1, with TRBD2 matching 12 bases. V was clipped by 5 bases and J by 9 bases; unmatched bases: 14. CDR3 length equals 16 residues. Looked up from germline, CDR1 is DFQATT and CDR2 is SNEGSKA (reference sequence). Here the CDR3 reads CSARGYRLAGDAEQFF. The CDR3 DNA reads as TGCAGTGCTCGAGGTTACCGACTAGCGGGGGACGCTGAGCAGTTCTTC.

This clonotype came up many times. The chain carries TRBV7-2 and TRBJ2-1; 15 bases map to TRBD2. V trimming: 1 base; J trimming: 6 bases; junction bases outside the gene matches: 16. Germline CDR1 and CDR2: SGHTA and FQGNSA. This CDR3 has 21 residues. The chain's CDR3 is CASSLGFGERGLAGGLNEQFF. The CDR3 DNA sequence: TGTGCCAGCAGCTTAGGTTTCGGTGAACGGGGACTAGCGGGAGGTCTCAATGAGCAGTTCTTC.

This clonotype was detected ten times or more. DNA for the CDR3: TGTGCCAGCAGCCAAGGGGTCGACCGGGGGGGCCGGGAGACCCAGTACTTC. This sequence encodes CASSQGVDRGGRETQYF. The V call is TRBV4-2, the J call TRBJ2-5, with TRBD2 matching 8 bases. From germline, CDR1 is LGHNA and CDR2 YNFKEQ. The CDR3 contains 17 residues. The V gene end was trimmed by 1 base and the J gene end by 5 bases; junction bases not matched to a gene: 12.

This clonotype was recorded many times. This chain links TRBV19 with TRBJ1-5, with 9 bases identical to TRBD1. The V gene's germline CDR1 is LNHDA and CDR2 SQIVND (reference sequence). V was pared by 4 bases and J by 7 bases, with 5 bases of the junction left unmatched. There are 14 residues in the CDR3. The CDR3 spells CASSNTGGRQPQHF. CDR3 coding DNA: TGTGCCAGTAGTAATACAGGGGGCAGACAGCCCCAGCATTTT.

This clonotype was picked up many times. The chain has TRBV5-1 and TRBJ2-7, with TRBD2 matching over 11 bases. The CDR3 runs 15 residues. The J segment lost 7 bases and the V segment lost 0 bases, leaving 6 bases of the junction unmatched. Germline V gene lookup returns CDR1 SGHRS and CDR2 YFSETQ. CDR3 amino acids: CASSLDPSGGIEQYF. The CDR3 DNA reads TGCGCCAGCAGCTTGGATCCTAGCGGGGGGATTGAGCAGTACTTC.

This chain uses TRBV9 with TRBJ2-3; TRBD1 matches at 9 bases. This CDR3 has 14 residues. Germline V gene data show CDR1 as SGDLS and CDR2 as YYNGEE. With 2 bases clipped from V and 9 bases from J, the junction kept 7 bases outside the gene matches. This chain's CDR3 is CASSVGQGAGTQYF. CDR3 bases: TGTGCCAGCAGCGTGGGACAGGGTGCAGGCACGCAGTATTTT.

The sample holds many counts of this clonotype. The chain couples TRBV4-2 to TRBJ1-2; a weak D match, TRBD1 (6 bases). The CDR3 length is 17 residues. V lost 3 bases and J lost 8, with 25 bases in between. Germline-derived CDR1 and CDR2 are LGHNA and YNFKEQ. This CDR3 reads CASSQAANRARPFGYTF. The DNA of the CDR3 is TGTGCCAGCAGCCAGGCCGCCAACAGGGCGCGCCCCTTCGGCTACACCTTC.